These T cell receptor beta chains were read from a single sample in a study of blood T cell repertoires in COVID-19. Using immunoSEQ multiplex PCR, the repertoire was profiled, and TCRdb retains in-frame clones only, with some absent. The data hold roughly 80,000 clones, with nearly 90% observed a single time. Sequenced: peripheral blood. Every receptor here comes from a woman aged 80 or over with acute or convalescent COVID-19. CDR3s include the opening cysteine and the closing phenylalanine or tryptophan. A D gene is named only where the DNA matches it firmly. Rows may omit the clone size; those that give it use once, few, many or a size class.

DNA: TGTGCCAGCAGTTACGCGGGACAGGTCCTCCTCGGGGAGCAGTTCTTC
CDR3: CASSYAGQVLLGEQFF
D: TRBD1
J: TRBJ2-1
V: TRBV6-5
size: .

DNA: TGTGCCAGCACGACAGGGAGCTCCTACGAGCAGTACTTC
CDR3: CASTTGSSYEQYF
D: TRBD1
J: TRBJ2-7
V: TRBV6-5
size: .

DNA: TGTGCCAGCAGCTTAGACAGGTGGGACTACGAGCAGTACTTC
CDR3: CASSLDRWDYEQYF
D: .
J: TRBJ2-7
V: TRBV7-2
size: .

DNA: TGCAGTGCCACAATCACAGATACGCAGTATTTT
CDR3: CSATITDTQYF
D: .
J: TRBJ2-3
V: TRBV20-1
size: .

DNA: TGTGCCAGCTCACCACTTGAGGGTCGGGATAATTCACCCCTCCACTTT
CDR3: CASSPLEGRDNSPLHF
D: .
J: TRBJ1-6
V: TRBV18
size: .

DNA: TGTGCCAGCAGCTTAGGGTCTAGCGGGGGCCAACAAGAGGTCCAGTACTTC
CDR3: CASSLGSSGGQQEVQYF
D: TRBD2
J: TRBJ2-5
V: TRBV11-2
size: few

DNA: TGTGCCAGCAGCAAACAGACAGGTTCGAACACTGAAGCTTTCTTT
CDR3: CASSKQTGSNTEAFF
D: .
J: TRBJ1-1
V: TRBV5-4
size: .

DNA: TGTGCCAGCAGTGCCTATACAGGTCATCTCTCTGGAAACACCATATATTTT
CDR3: CASSAYTGHLSGNTIYF
D: .
J: TRBJ1-3
V: TRBV9
size: .

DNA: TGCGCCAGCAGATCCCCAGGACTAGCGGGGGGTGAGCAGTTCTTC
CDR3: CASRSPGLAGGEQFF
D: TRBD2
J: TRBJ2-1
V: TRBV5-1
size: .

DNA: TGTGCCAGTACCCCGCAGGGGACAGTCACAGATACGCAGTATTTT
CDR3: CASTPQGTVTDTQYF
D: TRBD1
J: TRBJ2-3
V: TRBV19
size: .

DNA: TGTGCCACCAGCAAGGGGGTTCCACCCGAGCAGTACTTC
CDR3: CATSKGVPPEQYF
D: .
J: TRBJ2-7
V: TRBV15
size: .

DNA: TGTGCCAGCAAGGGACAGGGCTACAATCAGCCCCAGCATTTT
CDR3: CASKGQGYNQPQHF
D: TRBD1
J: TRBJ1-5
V: TRBV6-6
size: .

DNA: TGTGCCAGTAGTCTCCGGGCCGGGAGCTCCTACAATGAGCAGTTCTTC
CDR3: CASSLRAGSSYNEQFF
D: .
J: TRBJ2-1
V: TRBV19
size: few

DNA: TGTGCCAGCTCACCACTAAGGGGAGAGACCCAGTACTTC
CDR3: CASSPLRGETQYF
D: .
J: TRBJ2-5
V: TRBV18
size: .

DNA: TGTGCCAGCATTCAGTTAGGCGGGTCCCAAGAGACCCAGTACTTC
CDR3: CASIQLGGSQETQYF
D: .
J: TRBJ2-5
V: TRBV6-5
size: .

DNA: TGCAGCGCTAGGGGGCTCCCCTACGAGCAGTACTTC
CDR3: CSARGLPYEQYF
D: TRBD1
J: TRBJ2-7
V: TRBV29-1
size: .

DNA: TGTGCCAGCAGCTTGGTAAAAGGCTACACCTTC
CDR3: CASSLVKGYTF
D: .
J: TRBJ1-2
V: TRBV5-6
size: .

DNA: TGCGCCAGCAGTCTGGACAGGGGATCGGCTAACTATGGCTACACCTTC
CDR3: CASSLDRGSANYGYTF
D: TRBD1
J: TRBJ1-2
V: TRBV5-1
size: .

DNA: TGCAGCGTTGAACGACAGTGGAACACTGAAGCTTTCTTT
CDR3: CSVERQWNTEAFF
D: .
J: TRBJ1-1
V: TRBV29-1
size: .

DNA: TGTGCCAGCAGCCAAGAGCGGGGGGGTCCTAGCACAGATACGCAGTATTTT
CDR3: CASSQERGGPSTDTQYF
D: TRBD2
J: TRBJ2-3
V: TRBV3-1/TRBV3-2
size: .

DNA: TGTGCCTGGAGTGGGGGGACAGGCGATGGCGGAAACACCATATATTTT
CDR3: CAWSGGTGDGGNTIYF
D: TRBD1
J: TRBJ1-3
V: TRBV30
size: .

DNA: TGTGCCACCAGTGATTTTCGCCAGACGAACACCGGGGAGCTGTTTTTT
CDR3: CATSDFRQTNTGELFF
D: .
J: TRBJ2-2
V: TRBV24-1
size: few

DNA: TGCGCCAGCAGCTTACGACAGGGGGCATTGTATGGCTACACCTTC
CDR3: CASSLRQGALYGYTF
D: TRBD1
J: TRBJ1-2
V: TRBV5-1
size: .

DNA: TGTGCCACCAGTGATCCTAGCGGGGAATCGCTGCTAGGTTCGTATTTT
CDR3: CATSDPSGESLLGSYF
D: TRBD2
J: TRBJ2-3
V: TRBV24-1
size: .

DNA: TGTGCCACCAGTGATACTACCTCCACAGGGGTAGTCACCGGGGAGCTGTTTTTT
CDR3: CATSDTTSTGVVTGELFF
D: TRBD1
J: TRBJ2-2
V: TRBV24-1
size: .

DNA: TGTGCCAGCAGCTTATATGGGACAGACGCTAACTATGGCTACACCTTC
CDR3: CASSLYGTDANYGYTF
D: TRBD1
J: TRBJ1-2
V: TRBV7-2
size: once

DNA: TGTGCCAGCAGACTGGACAGGGCCAGCACTGAAGCTTTCTTT
CDR3: CASRLDRASTEAFF
D: TRBD1
J: TRBJ1-1
V: TRBV7-8
size: .

DNA: TGTGCCAGCAGCTTGCCCCGTGGCGGCTACGAGCAGTACTTC
CDR3: CASSLPRGGYEQYF
D: .
J: TRBJ2-7
V: TRBV7-2
size: .

DNA: TGTGCCAGCAGTGAGCGGGTGAGCTCCTATAATTCACCCCTCCACTTT
CDR3: CASSERVSSYNSPLHF
D: .
J: TRBJ1-6
V: TRBV6-1
size: .

DNA: TGTGCCAGTTCCCAGGGGCAGTTATACGAGCAGTACTTC
CDR3: CASSQGQLYEQYF
D: .
J: TRBJ2-7
V: TRBV11-1
size: .

DNA: TGTGCCATCAGTGAAACGGACAGGGCTAATGAAAAACTGTTTTTT
CDR3: CAISETDRANEKLFF
D: TRBD1
J: TRBJ1-4
V: TRBV10-3
size: .

DNA: TGTGCCAGTAGTGTCACCGGGACAGGGCGTGAAAAACTGTTTTTT
CDR3: CASSVTGTGREKLFF
D: TRBD1
J: TRBJ1-4
V: TRBV19
size: .

DNA: TGTGCCAGCAGCAAAGGTGAGGCCAGAAAGTTAAACACTGAAGCTTTCTTT
CDR3: CASSKGEARKLNTEAFF
D: .
J: TRBJ1-1
V: TRBV21-1
size: .